The present entry profiles one TCR beta chain with its context. The specificity of this receptor is unknown. Per-base quality was not reported, and no clone a single base away is much larger than it. Via the germline V gene, CDR1 is LGHNA and CDR2 YSLEER. The CDR3 spans 16 residues, from the cysteine through the phenylalanine. Only the CDR3 region is kept as DNA, spanning 48 bases read in frame from base 1. V is shortened by 0 bases, J by 4 bases, and the region joining them spans 13 bases. The data stem from a study of blood T cell repertoires in COVID-19 (TCRdb year 2020). General notes on the study: Collaborator samples came from the United States, Italy and Spain and covered acute and convalescent phases of COVID-19. The prospective study material was composed of cDNA or gDNA derived from T cells, B-cell-depleted T cells, or PBMCs. Deeply sampled blood TCRbeta repertoires from subjects exposed to, actively infected with, or recovered from COVID-19 were included in the dataset. The repertoires were released in a freely available public database meant as a resource for research on the immune response to SARS-CoV-2. The samples were drawn from the first 160 participants of the ongoing ImmuneRACE study and from over a thousand subjects provided by 6 global collaborators. A de-identified subject ID, COVID-19 status, age in years and sex were almost always included in the sample metadata. HLA class I and class II types, where available, came from metadata supplied by the sample provider rather than from assay-based typing.

Paper-wide results and their limitations: Clinical and demographic metadata were provided uncurated, with the amount varying by source and participant.

Participants in the prospective study were aged about 18 to 90 years, lived in about two dozen United States geographic areas, and enrolled through a virtual design. In the prospective study, cohorts were assigned on the basis of participant-reported clinical history obtained from a screening survey and a study questionnaire. ImmuneRACE Cohort 3 recovered participants were defined by two consecutive negative NP/OP PCR tests, healthcare professional clearance, or symptom resolution. Each participant in the prospective study had whole blood, serum and a nasopharyngeal or oropharyngeal swab collected by mobile phlebotomists. Participants in the prospective study had the option to provide additional blood draws and questionnaires over an approximately two-month period. Before DNA extraction, prospective study blood samples were shipped either frozen or at room temperature. TCRbeta CDR3 regions were amplified from genomic DNA by means of the immunoSEQ Assay, a bias-controlled multiplex PCR. The authors processed their data as follows. Nucleated cell counts per sample were estimated from amplification of reference gene primers within the assay. To quantify the absolute abundance of each unique TCRbeta CDR3 rearrangement, sequence reads were collapsed and filtered. For each sample, productive Simpson clonality was calculated as the square root of Simpson's diversity index over productive rearrangements. The immuneACCESS repertoire file appears here via TCRdb, limited to in-frame rearrangements. These files lack a portion of the clones; in checked studies, under half of the deficit traces to unresolved V genes, and the cause of the others is not known. The DNA gave D and trimming, while V, J and clone size come from that table. This sample comprises approximately 330,000 clones, around nine tenths of them detected only once. Over 9% of the sample goes to the ten largest clones.

The sequencing sample was made of PBMCs or T cells enriched from blood (not recorded which). This receptor was taken from a young woman who had recovered from COVID-19. The chain was built from TRBV4-3 and TRBJ1-3; a tentative D match to TRBD1 spans 6 bases. In nucleotide form, the sequence is TGCGCCAGCAGCCAAGAAAGGGGGAGCTCAGGAAACACCATATATTTT. The resulting protein is CASSQERGSSGNTIYF.